A selection of T cell receptor beta chains follows, all from one sample in a study of control samples from healthy donors and cancer patients. Method: immunoSEQ multiplex PCR; TCRdb's copy keeps in-frame clones and lacks some. The data show around 170,000 clones, nearly 90% seen once. Sequenced sample: blood. The receptor source for this set is a woman aged 45-65 years in good health. Each CDR3 is given with its conserved first and last residue. Fields, in order: D gene, J gene, clone size, V gene, CDR3 protein, CDR3 DNA. A D gene is named only where the DNA matches it firmly. Clone size is shown for a subset of rows, as once, few, many or a class of expanded clone.

NA,TRBJ1-1,NA,TRBV10-3,CAISESVQGNTEAFF,TGTGCCATCAGTGAGTCAGTGCAGGGGAACACTGAAGCTTTCTTT
NA,TRBJ2-3,NA,TRBV4-1,CASSQVGGGSSGITQYF,TGCGCCAGCAGCCAAGTAGGAGGGGGGAGCTCTGGGATCACGCAGTATTTT
NA,TRBJ1-5,NA,TRBV10-3,CAISEGSNQPQHF,TGTGCCATCAGTGAGGGTAGCAATCAGCCCCAGCATTTT
NA,TRBJ2-3,NA,TRBV15,CATSEGFPSPDTQYF,TGTGCCACCAGCGAGGGCTTCCCATCTCCAGATACGCAGTATTTT
NA,TRBJ1-1,NA,TRBV28,CASSLWTEAFF,TGTGCCAGCAGTTTGTGGACTGAAGCTTTCTTT
NA,TRBJ1-1,NA,TRBV6-5,CASRSLDRKEAFF,TGTGCCAGCAGGTCACTTGACAGGAAGGAAGCTTTCTTT
TRBD2,TRBJ2-5,once,TRBV6-5,CASSYGLAGGQKTQYF,TGTGCCAGCAGTTACGGGCTAGCGGGGGGGCAGAAGACCCAGTACTTC
NA,TRBJ1-1,NA,TRBV28,CASSLDFEAFF,TGTGCCAGCAGTTTGGACTTTGAAGCTTTCTTT
NA,TRBJ1-3,NA,TRBV19,CASSGGGQPGSGNTIYF,TGTGCCAGTAGTGGTGGAGGACAGCCAGGCTCTGGAAACACCATATATTTT
TRBD1,TRBJ2-1,few,TRBV5-6,CASIRQGTYEQFF,TGTGCCAGCATCAGACAGGGTACCTACGAGCAGTTCTTC
NA,TRBJ2-2,NA,TRBV7-3,CASSLLRNTGELFF,TGTGCCAGCAGCTTACTACGGAACACCGGGGAGCTGTTTTTT
NA,TRBJ1-6,NA,TRBV6-5,CASTKIRNSPLHF,TGTGCCAGCACCAAAATCAGGAATTCGCCCCTCCACTTT
NA,TRBJ2-5,NA,TRBV19,CATSLTDQETQYF,TGTGCCACCTCCCTGACAGACCAAGAGACCCAGTACTTC
TRBD1,TRBJ1-2,NA,TRBV10-3,CAIKDSGGGYTF,TGTGCCATCAAGGACTCAGGGGGTGGCTACACCTTC
NA,TRBJ1-2,NA,TRBV5-6,CASSRQRTGYTF,TGTGCCAGCAGCCGCCAGAGGACGGGCTACACCTTC